The rows below give T cell receptor beta chains drawn from one sample of a study of response to subunit inactivated influenza vaccine. A single record per CDR3 protein comes from TCRdb applying MiXCR to the RT-PCR reads. Among hundreds of thousands of distinct CDR3 sequences listed, around 11% were seen once. These data also formed part of another study, on T cells expressing NK-cell markers.

Sequenced material: PBMCs from blood, taken on the day of vaccination. The receptor set was obtained from a man aged 45-60 years who received an inactivated influenza vaccine. Both conserved end residues are part of each CDR3. The D gene is left open where the match is weak. The size entry is marked missing in some rows and otherwise reads once, few, many or a size class.

TRBJ2-1,TRBD2,TRBV7-2,few,TGTGCCAGCAGCTTGCTAGTGTCGTCGGGGGGTGAGCAGTTCTTC,CASSLLVSSGGEQFF
TRBJ2-5,TRBD2,TRBV18,.,TGTGCCAGCTCACCAGGACTAGCGGGAGAAGGAGAGACCCAGTACTTC,CASSPGLAGEGETQYF
TRBJ2-7,TRBD1,TRBV7-9,.,TGTGCCAGCAGCCCTCGGACAGGTATAATCGGGGAGCAGTACTTC,CASSPRTGIIGEQYF
TRBJ1-2,TRBD1,TRBV7-2,few,TGTGCCAGCAGCCCCGACAGGGGGTACTATGGCTACACCTTC,CASSPDRGYYGYTF
TRBJ2-1,.,TRBV5-1,many,TGCGCCAGCAGCTTGGAGCTGTCGCTACCAGGCGGGCAGTTCTTC,CASSLELSLPGGQFF
TRBJ2-5,.,TRBV5-1,.,TGCGCCAGCAGCACCTACGGGGCCCAAGAGACCCAGTACTTC,CASSTYGAQETQYF
TRBJ2-4,.,TRBV7-2,few,TGTGCCAGCAGCGACATTGCCGTCGACATTCAGTACTTC,CASSDIAVDIQYF
TRBJ1-2,.,TRBV28,few,TGTGCCAGCAGGAGATCTGGCTACACCTTC,CASRRSGYTF
TRBJ2-5,TRBD1,TRBV5-1,many,TGCGCCAGCAGCTTGGCCTTGGGCAGGGGGCAGTTAGAGACCCAGTACTTC,CASSLALGRGQLETQYF
TRBJ1-1,.,TRBV27,.,TGTGCCAGCAGTTTGGCAGGCCCGGGCGACACTGAAGCTTTCTTT,CASSLAGPGDTEAFF
TRBJ2-5,.,TRBV9,.,TGTGCCAGCAGCGTAGGTACTAGAATGGAGACCCAGTACTTC,CASSVGTRMETQYF
TRBJ2-1,.,TRBV20-1,many,TGCAGTGCTTTCAGCAATGAGCAGTTCTTC,CSAFSNEQFF
TRBJ2-7,TRBD1,TRBV5-1,.,TGCGCCAGCAGCTTGACAGGGGGCGCGACGTACGAGCAGTACTTC,CASSLTGGATYEQYF
TRBJ2-5,.,TRBV6-2/TRBV6-3,.,TGTGCCAGCAGTTACTCGCTCACCCGCCAAGAGACCCAGTACTTC,CASSYSLTRQETQYF
TRBJ2-2,.,TRBV6-1,.,TGTGCCAGCACCGAATCCGTGGCCCCACCGGGAACCGGGGAGCTGTTTTTT,CASTESVAPPGTGELFF
TRBJ1-3,.,TRBV5-6,few,TGTGCCAGCACCGGTCGGGCTGGAAACACCATATATTTT,CASTGRAGNTIYF
TRBJ1-5,.,TRBV4-2,few,TGTGCCAGCAGCCAAGATCCCAGGGGCCATAATCAGCCCCAGCATTTT,CASSQDPRGHNQPQHF
TRBJ2-3,.,TRBV20-1,few,TGCAGTGCTAGAAATAGCCTAGTACCAGATACGCAGTATTTT,CSARNSLVPDTQYF
TRBJ2-3,.,TRBV4-2,.,TGTGCCAGCAGCCAAGATCATCGGACGGACACAGATACGCAGTATTTT,CASSQDHRTDTDTQYF
TRBJ2-5,.,TRBV7-2,few,TGTGCCAGCAGCTTAGTTGGGCCAAAAGAGACCCAGTACTTC,CASSLVGPKETQYF
TRBJ1-1,TRBD1,TRBV4-1,few,TGCGCCAGCAGCCAAGATAGACAGGGAGGTAGGGAAGCTTTCTTT,CASSQDRQGGREAFF
TRBJ1-1,.,TRBV3-1,few,TGTGCCAGCAGCCCCTTAGGAAGTTTGCCTGAAGCTTTCTTT,CASSPLGSLPEAFF
TRBJ2-6,.,TRBV5-5,many,TGTGCCAGCAGCTTGGCAGCGTCTGGGGCCAACGTCCTGACTTTC,CASSLAASGANVLTF
TRBJ2-3,TRBD1,TRBV18,.,TGTGCCAGCTCACGGGGGACAGCCACAGATACGCAGTATTTT,CASSRGTATDTQYF
TRBJ2-2,.,TRBV11-2,once,TGTGCCAGCGGTGTTGGTCAACTCGGGGAGCTGCTTTTT,CASGVGQLGELLF
TRBJ2-7,.,TRBV15,few,TGTGCCACCAGTTCGGGCTCGACTACGGTGCAGTACTTC,CATSSGSTTVQYF
TRBJ2-7,.,TRBV4-3,many,TGCGCCAGCAGCCAAGTAGAAGGTCACGAGCAGTACTTC,CASSQVEGHEQYF
TRBJ2-4,.,TRBV25-1,few,TGTGCCAGCAGTGAATCTCGGGGGCTCCAAAACATTCAGTACTTC,CASSESRGLQNIQYF
TRBJ2-5,.,TRBV24-1,many,TGTGCCACCAGTGTCAATAGGCAGGGCGGCGAGACCCAGTACTTC,CATSVNRQGGETQYF
TRBJ1-4,.,TRBV20-1,.,TGCAGTGCTTACCTACAGGGAGGTGAACCTAAAAGGGTGTTTTTT,CSAYLQGGEPKRVFF
TRBJ2-2,TRBD1,TRBV7-9,few,TGTGCCAGCAGCCAGGGGGTCGCGACCGGGGAGCTGTTTTTT,CASSQGVATGELFF
TRBJ1-2,.,TRBV6-1,.,TGTGCCAGCAGTGAGGGTCACAGGAACCTCTATGGCTACACCTTC,CASSEGHRNLYGYTF
TRBJ2-7,.,TRBV5-1,.,TGCGCCAGCACCGCGGCTGGCTCCTACGAGCAGTACTTC,CASTAAGSYEQYF
TRBJ1-1,.,TRBV5-1,.,TGCGCCAGCCTGTCGAACACTGAAGCTTTCTTT,CASLSNTEAFF
TRBJ2-5,.,TRBV5-1,few,TGCGCCAGCACTTGGAACATCCAAGAGACCCAGTACTTC,CASTWNIQETQYF
TRBJ2-1,.,TRBV12-3/TRBV12-4,many,TGTGCCAGCGCGGTCGTAGGGTTTGGGGAGCAGTTCTTC,CASAVVGFGEQFF
TRBJ2-5,TRBD1,TRBV28,few,TGTGCCAGCAGTTTGACCAGGGGGCTAGGGACCCAGTACTTC,CASSLTRGLGTQYF
TRBJ2-1,.,TRBV29-1,.,TGCAGCGTGACGAGGGGTTATGAGCAGTTCTTC,CSVTRGYEQFF
TRBJ2-1,.,TRBV18,.,TGTGCCAGCTCACCTAGACAGGAGGTTGGTGAGCAGTTCTTC,CASSPRQEVGEQFF
TRBJ1-3,.,TRBV12-5,few,TGTGCTAGTGGAGCCTCTGGTGGAAACACCATATATTTT,CASGASGGNTIYF
TRBJ2-1,.,TRBV7-8,.,TGTGCCAGCAGCTTAGAGCGCCGGACGCCGAGGAATGAGCAGTTCTTC,CASSLERRTPRNEQFF
TRBJ2-1,.,TRBV5-6,many,TGTGCCAGCAGCTACGGGGGCAATGAGCAGTTCTTC,CASSYGGNEQFF
TRBJ1-2,TRBD1,TRBV7-2,few,TGTGCCAGCAGCTTAAGGCGGGACAGGGCGGGCTATGGCTACACCTTC,CASSLRRDRAGYGYTF
TRBJ2-5,TRBD2,TRBV20-1,.,TGCAGTGCCCAATTGAGGCGAGCGGGAGGACGTGAGACCCAGTACTTC,CSAQLRRAGGRETQYF
TRBJ2-3,TRBD2,TRBV11-2,few,TGTGCCAGCAGCTTAGTCTGGACCAGCGGGACTAGGGCAGATACGCAGTATTTT,CASSLVWTSGTRADTQYF
TRBJ2-1,TRBD1,TRBV7-9,.,TGTGCCAGCAGCCCAATGGGACAGGGTTACAATGAGCAGTTCTTC,CASSPMGQGYNEQFF
TRBJ1-1,.,TRBV7-2,.,TGTGCCAGCAGCTTTGAGACAGGGAACACTGAAGCTTTCTTT,CASSFETGNTEAFF
TRBJ2-6,TRBD2,TRBV12-3/TRBV12-4,few,TGTGCCAGCAGCCAGGTGGGGCCAGCGGGGGCTCCTTCTGAGGCCAACGTCCTGACTTTC,CASSQVGPAGAPSEANVLTF
TRBJ2-3,TRBD1,TRBV7-8,.,TGTGCCAGCAGCTTAGGCCTGGGACAGGGCGGGGGAGATACGCAGTATTTT,CASSLGLGQGGGDTQYF
TRBJ2-5,TRBD2,TRBV4-1,few,TGCGCCAGCAGCCAAGAGGGACTAGCGATTGGGACCCAGTACTTC,CASSQEGLAIGTQYF
TRBJ2-3,.,TRBV4-3,few,TGCGCCAGCAGCCATGAATATCCGGGACACAGCACAGATACGCAGTATTTT,CASSHEYPGHSTDTQYF
TRBJ1-2,.,TRBV7-9,.,TGTGCCAGCAGCCCGCACGGGGGCATAAAAGACTATGGCTACACCTTC,CASSPHGGIKDYGYTF
TRBJ2-1,.,TRBV20-1,few,TGCAGTGCTAGGGGAGGTACAAGCTCCTACAATGAGCAGTTCTTC,CSARGGTSSYNEQFF
TRBJ2-2,.,TRBV28,.,TGTGCCAGCAGAATACAGGGGAACACCGGGGAGCTGTTTTTT,CASRIQGNTGELFF
TRBJ2-6,.,TRBV29-1,few,TGCAGCGTTGTCCCCTCTGGGGCCAACGTCCTGACTTTC,CSVVPSGANVLTF
TRBJ1-1,TRBD1,TRBV30,.,TGTGCCTGGTCCTTTGACAGGGGATCTGAAGCTTTCTTT,CAWSFDRGSEAFF
TRBJ1-6,.,TRBV6-2/TRBV6-3,.,TGTGCCAGCAGGTCTGACAGGAATTCACCCCTCCACTTT,CASRSDRNSPLHF
TRBJ2-5,.,TRBV6-2/TRBV6-3,.,TGTGCCAGCAGTCCGAGTAACAGCGGGACGAGGGGGAAGGAGACCCAGTACTTC,CASSPSNSGTRGKETQYF
TRBJ2-4,.,TRBV6-2/TRBV6-3,.,TGTGCCAGCAGGACGCAGGGGCGAAACATTCAGTACTTC,CASRTQGRNIQYF
TRBJ2-1,TRBD2,TRBV20-1,many,TGCAGTGCCCTGACTAGCGGCCCGTACAATGAGCAGTTCTTC,CSALTSGPYNEQFF